This T cell receptor (beta chain) is from a study of CXCR3-negative and CXCR3-positive naive CD8 T cells. Study outcomes and limitations: CXCR3-negative naive cells had less hydrophobic TRB CDR3s than did CXCR3-positive naive cells. In both naive subsets diversity was comparably high, whereas memory CD8+ cells showed much lower diversity.

The study made its TRB cDNA libraries by 5' RACE, adding UMI labels. TCRdb re-called the 5' RACE reads and gives one entry per CDR3 protein, without DNA. This sample's table reports over 70,000 distinct CDR3 sequences. A CD45RO-CCR7+CD27+CD95- profile was what naive CD8+ T cells displayed. Regarding this clonotype: The antigen is undetermined.

The clonotype originates from a human donor in good health. Some clones in this sample may be carry-over from other donors' samples. Sequencing was performed on naive CXCR3- CD8+ T cells from blood. Subset in this sample: CD45RO-CCR7+CD27+CD95- naive CD8+ T cells lacking CXCR3 (TNR3-).

The chain's CDR3 is CASSLARLNTGELFF. The rearrangement uses TRBV5-1 and TRBJ2-2. This CDR3 comprises 15 residues. Germline V gene lookup returns CDR1 SGHRS and CDR2 YFSETQ.